This T cell receptor beta chain was documented in a study of shared clonotypes between healthy human individuals. Broader study findings: What naive subsets generally showed was a larger estimated richness than memory subsets showed.

The germline V gene encodes CDR1 SGDLS and CDR2 YYNGEE. V lost 4 bases and J lost 3, with 16 bases in between. CDR3 size: 15 residues. TCRdb keeps only in-frame clones here, not all; method: immunoSEQ multiplex PCR. The sample shows 2,500,000 or so clones, under 95% of them seen only once. On this clone: Its cognate antigen is unknown.

The source material was naive CD4+ T cells from PBMCs. Subset: CD45RA+ positively selected. This clonotype was sampled from a young man in good health. Some clones in this sample may be carry-over from other donors' samples. This chain uses TRBV9 with TRBJ1-1, with D possibly matching TRBD1 (5 bases). In nucleotides, the CDR3 is TGTGCCAGCAGCAAGCGGGACGGCCCAGACACTGAAGCTTTCTTT. This sequence encodes CASSKRDGPDTEAFF.